One sample yielded the 22 T cell receptor beta chains listed below, sequenced in a study of T cells in tumors after PD-1 blockade. The protocol was immunoSEQ multiplex PCR, while the TCRdb copy is restricted to in-frame clones and leaves out a portion. The profile shows some 15,000 clones, 82% of them singletons. The material was PBMCs, obtained after anti-PD-1 treatment. The receptors originated from a human donor with basal cell carcinoma.

The gene calls are TRBV5-6 and TRBJ1-3, with D maybe TRBD1 (5 bases). Per the germline V gene, CDR1 is SGHDT and CDR2 is YYEEEE. The CDR3 contains 15 residues. Trimming took off 1 base at V and 0 bases at J, with 8 bases between the two ends. CDR3 bases: TGTGCCAGCAGCTTGTGGGGCATCTCTGGAAACACCATATATTTT. This encodes CASSLWGISGNTIYF.

This clone was seen once. The genes are TRBV10-2 and TRBJ2-4, with D unclear. Trimming removed 2 bases from V and 1 base from J, with 6 bases in between. CDR1 and CDR2 from the germline V gene are WSHSY and SAAADI. The length of the CDR3 is 14 residues. Here the CDR3 DNA reads TGCGCCAGCAGTGAGGCGTGGGCCAAAAACATTCAGTACTTC. As protein: CASSEAWAKNIQYF.

This clone was counted only a few times. V is TRBV6-1 and J is TRBJ1-2; D is ambiguous. Germline lookup yields CDR1 MNHNS and CDR2 SASEGT. CDR3 size: 14 residues. V shed 6 bases and J shed 2 bases, with 13 bases lying between them. CDR3 loop: CASRPRTENYGYTF. Written as DNA, the CDR3 is TGTGCCAGCAGACCCCGGACGGAAAACTATGGCTACACCTTC.

The rearrangement uses TRBV5-6 and TRBJ1-1; the D gene is possibly TRBD1 (6 bases). This CDR3 region has 14 residues. Trimming left V 8 bases short and J 4 bases short, with 18 bases between. CDR1 SGHDT and CDR2 YYEEEE come from the germline V gene. The chain's CDR3 is CASQMWGRVTEAFF. The CDR3 region has the DNA TGTGCCAGTCAAATGTGGGGGCGAGTCACTGAAGCTTTCTTT.

In this sample, this clone turned up a few times. The V gene is TRBV4-1, the J gene TRBJ2-7; tentative D call: TRBD2 (5 bases). The CDR3 sequence is 16 residues long. The germline CDR1 and CDR2 sequences are MGHRA and YSYEKL. The V gene lost 1 base and the J gene lost 0 bases, with 13 bases spanning the gap. The CDR3 here is CASSQVLQTNSYEQYF. CDR3 DNA sequence: TGCGCCAGCAGCCAAGTCTTGCAGACTAACTCCTACGAGCAGTACTTC.

The CDR3 loop reads CASTRSGSYNEQFF. The CDR3 DNA reads TGTGCCAGCACCCGTAGCGGCTCCTACAATGAGCAGTTCTTC. The chain couples TRBV28 to TRBJ2-1, with D maybe TRBD2 (6 bases). CDR3 length equals 14 residues. Germline assignment: CDR1 MDHEN and CDR2 SYDVKM. Trimming pared 7 bases from V and 0 bases from J, leaving 10 bases between.

In DNA, the CDR3 is TGTGCCAGCAGTTACCGGGACAGCGGAGTCTACGAGCAGTACTTC. Encoded protein: CASSYRDSGVYEQYF. The rearrangement joins TRBV6-5 to TRBJ2-7; 7 positions agree with TRBD1. The CDR3 is 15 residues long. After removal of 2 bases from V and 3 bases from J, the junction contained 7 bases not matched to a gene. The germline V gene has CDR1 MNHEY and CDR2 SVGAGI.

This chain links TRBV6-5 with TRBJ1-2; 8 positions match TRBD1. V shed 6 bases, J shed 4 bases, and the junction held 10 bases outside the gene matches. Germline CDR1 is MNHEY and CDR2 is SVGAGI. The length of the CDR3 is 15 residues. CDR3 bases: TGTGCCAGCAGGCCTACAGGGGGTACTGTCTATGGCTACACCTTC. Amino acid sequence: CASRPTGGTVYGYTF.

This clone was seen once. The V and J genes are TRBV3-1 (or the pseudogene TRBV3-2) and TRBJ1-2, with TRBD1 matching 7 bases. CDR3 length: 15 residues. Germline-derived CDR1 and CDR2 are LGHDT and YNNKEL (reference sequence). Trimming took 1 base from V and 7 from J; bases not matched to a gene: 9. The CDR3 DNA reads as TGTGCCAGCAGCCAAGTGGCGGGCCAGGGGGGTGGCTACACCTTC. It codes for CASSQVAGQGGGYTF.

J is TRBJ2-3 and V is TRBV6-1, with a tentative D call TRBD1 (5 bases). The CDR3 consists of 12 residues. Trimming took 3 bases from V and 7 from J, leaving 8 bases between them. Germline lookup yields CDR1 MNHNS and CDR2 SASEGT. This CDR3 reads CASSDREHTQYF. The CDR3 DNA sequence: TGTGCCAGCAGTGACAGGGAACATACGCAGTATTTT.

The chain carries TRBV5-6 and TRBJ1-4; possible D gene TRBD1, 5 bases. The V gene's germline CDR1 is SGHDT and CDR2 YYEEEE. There are 14 residues in the CDR3. V gave up 4 bases and J gave up 6 bases, with 13 bases separating them. The CDR3 DNA reads as TGTGCCAGCAGCACAGGTTCTGTCGATGAAAAACTGTTTTTT. This encodes CASSTGSVDEKLFF.

This rearrangement joins TRBV5-6 to TRBJ2-1, with a tentative D call TRBD2 (6 bases). The germline CDR1 and CDR2 sequences are SGHDT and YYEEEE. The V end was cut by 0 bases, the J end by 4 bases, with 14 bases between. The length of the CDR3 is 16 residues. The CDR3 nucleotides are TGTGCCAGCAGCTTGGATAGCGGTGAGGTTTACAATGAGCAGTTCTTC. Its protein is CASSLDSGEVYNEQFF. Together with reference TRBV5-6 and TRBJ2-1, the CDR3 gives the full variable domain: DAGVTQSPTHLIKTRGQQVTLRCSPKSGHDTVSWYQQALGQGPQFIFQYYEEEERQRGNFPDRFSGHQFPNYSSELNVNALLLGDSALYLCASSLDSGEVYNEQFFGPGTRLTVL.

This clone showed up just a few times. The chain uses TRBV27 and TRBJ2-1; D could derive from TRBD1 or TRBD2 (5 bases each). Germline V gene sequence: CDR1 MNHEY, CDR2 SMNVEV (reference sequence). The CDR3 is made up of 14 amino acids. Trimming left V 7 bases short and J 5 bases short, with 15 bases between. The CDR3 region has the DNA TGTGCCAGCACGGCAGGGACCGCTAACAATGAGCAGTTCTTC. It specifies CASTAGTANNEQFF.

The CDR3 sequence: CASSLQDGGGNTIYF. In nucleotides, the CDR3 is TGCGCCAGCAGCTTGCAGGACGGTGGTGGAAACACCATATATTTT. The chain carries TRBV5-1 and TRBJ1-3; D unresolved. V lost 1 base and J lost 3, with 11 bases in between. Germline CDR1 reads SGHRS; CDR2 reads YFSETQ. This CDR3 has 15 residues. The whole variable domain, remainder taken from reference TRBV5-1 and TRBJ1-3, is KAGVTQTPRYLIKTRGQQVTLSCSPISGHRSVSWYQQTPGQGLQFLFEYFSETQRNKGNFPGRFSGRQFSNSRSEMNVSTLELGDSALYLCASSLQDGGGNTIYFGEGSWLTVV.

This rearrangement joins TRBV10-2 to TRBJ2-1; the match to TRBD2 covers 9 bases. V lost 5 bases and J lost 9; bases outside the gene matches: 11. This CDR3 region has 15 residues. Germline-derived CDR1 and CDR2 are WSHSY and SAAADI. CDR3 amino acids: CASSPPLAGLGEQFF. CDR3 DNA: TGCGCCAGCAGTCCACCCCTAGCGGGACTAGGTGAGCAGTTCTTC.

CDR3 sequence: CASSPPGQRNEQFF. In DNA form, the CDR3 reads TGTGCCAGCTCACCCCCGGGACAGAGGAATGAGCAGTTCTTC. The chain is built from TRBV18 and TRBJ2-1; 7 nucleotides align to TRBD1. The CDR3 has 14 amino acids. V shed 3 bases, J shed 7 bases, and the junction held 6 bases outside the gene matches. From germline, CDR1 is KGHSH and CDR2 LQKENI.

The V and J genes are TRBV7-3 and TRBJ2-1, with TRBD2 matching 13 bases. With 2 bases clipped from V and 5 bases from J, the junction kept 3 bases outside the gene matches. This CDR3 is built from 16 residues. Germline CDR1 reads SGHTA; CDR2 reads FQGTGA. The CDR3 sequence is CASSLPTSGRNNEQFF. CDR3 in DNA: TGTGCCAGCAGCTTACCGACTAGCGGGAGGAACAATGAGCAGTTCTTC.

This sequence joins TRBV5-1 and TRBJ2-1; the D call may be TRBD1 or TRBD2 (5 bases each). The CDR3 is 15 residues long. The ends were cut back, 0 bases at V and 3 bases at J, with 10 bases in the middle. The germline V gene encodes CDR1 SGHRS and CDR2 YFSETQ. CDR3 in DNA: TGCGCCAGCAGCTTGGCCGGGACCGACTACAATGAGCAGTTCTTC. Translation: CASSLAGTDYNEQFF.

The chain links TRBV19 to TRBJ2-5, with TRBD2 as a possible D gene (5 bases). The germline V and J ends were trimmed by 4 bases and 4 bases, with 22 bases remaining between them. The CDR3 is 17 residues long. Germline loops: CDR1 LNHDA, CDR2 SQIVND (reference sequence). CDR3 residues: CASSNLDLALKGETQYF. The CDR3 DNA follows: TGTGCCAGTAGTAACCTAGATCTAGCACTTAAGGGAGAGACCCAGTACTTC.

The chain recombines TRBV5-1 with TRBJ2-3; 11 bases are a match to TRBD2. From germline, CDR1 is SGHRS and CDR2 YFSETQ. The CDR3 contains 16 residues. The ends lost 1 base at V and 7 bases at J; junction bases unmatched: 8. CDR3 nucleotides: TGCGCCAGCAGCTTGTTAGGTAGCGGGGGGGCTAATACGCAGTATTTT. It is translated as CASSLLGSGGANTQYF.

The chain links TRBV3-1 (or the pseudogene TRBV3-2) to TRBJ2-3; 9 nucleotides line up with TRBD2. V lost 1 base, J lost 1 base, and 0 bases stayed unmatched. This CDR3 has 15 residues. The germline CDR1 and CDR2 sequences are LGHDT and YNNKEL (reference sequence). CDR3 loop: CASSQVAGGTDTQYF. CDR3 nucleotides: TGTGCCAGCAGCCAAGTAGCGGGAGGCACAGATACGCAGTATTTT.

This chain joins TRBV4-2 and TRBJ1-2, with a tentative D call TRBD1 (5 bases). V was cut by 1 base and J by 3 bases, with 15 bases left in between. The CDR3 is 16 amino acids. The germline CDR1 and CDR2 sequences are LGHNA and YNFKEQ. CDR3 coding DNA: TGTGCCAGCAGCCAAGCTTACACAGGAAAAGACTATGGCTACACCTTC. Its protein product is CASSQAYTGKDYGYTF.